The source of this T cell receptor beta chain is a study of T cell responses to AZD1222 COVID-19 vaccine. Study-wide points: Regions 160-218 and 743-854 dominated among vaccine-associated CD4 TCRs spanning spike. Repertoire samples came only from after the peak T cell response.

Doses given second, at about 4 or about 12 weeks, were pooled. The method was immunoSEQ multiplex PCR; TCRdb's version includes in-frame clones alone and lacks a portion of them. The sample includes roughly 80,000 clones, around 93% of them seen just once. The CDR3 spans 18 residues. Per the germline V gene, CDR1 is LNHDA and CDR2 is SQIVND (reference sequence). Germline trimming cut 3 bases from V and 2 bases from J; bases unmatched to any gene: 8. To note about this clone: Its antigen is undetermined.

The sequence was obtained from an adult who received the AZD1222 COVID-19 vaccine. The V call is TRBV19, the J call TRBJ2-2; 11 bases match TRBD2. The source was peripheral blood, collected 28 days after the second AZD1222 dose. In DNA, the CDR3 is TGTGCCAGTAGTATGTCGCGACTAGCGGGACGAAACACCGGGGAGCTGTTTTTT. The encoded protein is CASSMSRLAGRNTGELFF.